The next 14 T cell receptor beta chains were all read from a single sample in a study of T cell responses to AZD1222 COVID-19 vaccine. The table came from immunoSEQ multiplex PCR; TCRdb's copy has only in-frame clones and leaves some out. The table records 130,000 to 150,000 clones, 70% to 90% of them present only once. The sequencing used peripheral blood, collected on day 0 of AZD1222 vaccination. The receptors originated from an adult in good health.

The rearrangement links TRBV7-2 to TRBJ1-5, with TRBD1 matching over 7 bases. Germline V gene data show CDR1 as SGHTA and CDR2 as FQGNSA. The CDR3 has 12 amino acids. With 8 bases clipped from V and 5 bases from J, the junction kept 3 bases outside the gene matches. For the CDR3, the DNA is TGTGCCAGCCAAGGGGGCCATCAGCCCCAGCATTTT. Its translation is CASQGGHQPQHF.

This chain uses TRBV6-1 with TRBJ1-2, with 8 bases fitting TRBD1. The V gene end was trimmed by 2 bases and the J gene end by 8 bases; junction bases not matched to a gene: 10. CDR3 length: 15 residues. CDR1 and CDR2 (germline): MNHNS, SASEGT. This CDR3 is CASSEYGQGSFGYTF. The CDR3 DNA sequence: TGTGCCAGCAGTGAATACGGACAGGGTAGTTTCGGCTACACCTTC.

The chain couples TRBV20-1 to TRBJ1-2, with D perhaps TRBD1 (6 bases). The V end lost 3 bases, the J end lost 4 bases, and 9 bases lay between the germline ends. Germline-derived CDR1 and CDR2 are DFQATT and SNEGSKA (reference sequence). The CDR3 runs 12 residues. The chain's CDR3 is CSASGGTYGYTF. Written as DNA, the CDR3 is TGCAGTGCTAGTGGGGGCACCTATGGCTACACCTTC.

The gene calls are TRBV3-1 (or the pseudogene TRBV3-2) and TRBJ2-3; D gene ambiguous. The CDR3 contains 11 residues. V was cut by 8 bases and J by 6 bases, with 9 bases left in between. CDR1 is LGHDT and CDR2 is YNNKEL in the germline V gene (reference sequence). The CDR3 DNA follows: TGTGCCAGCCCCGGTTTGGATACGCAGTATTTT. It yields the protein CASPGLDTQYF.

The chain links TRBV29-1 to TRBJ2-2; TRBD2 is a possible D gene (5 bases). Trimming stripped 5 bases from V and 6 bases from J, with 7 bases between. The CDR3 is 11 amino acids. Germline V lookup: CDR1 SQVTM, CDR2 ANQGSEA. The CDR3 loop reads CSVRGPGELFF. The CDR3, as DNA: TGCAGCGTTCGGGGTCCCGGGGAGCTGTTTTTT.

The CDR3 is CASPRGGLGNTEAFF. CDR3 coding DNA: TGTGCCAGCCCCCGGGGGGGACTAGGGAACACTGAAGCTTTCTTT. The V and J genes are TRBV7-4 and TRBJ1-1; D perhaps matches TRBD1 (5 bases). Germline V gene data show CDR1 as SGHVT and CDR2 as SQSDAQ. There are 15 residues in the CDR3. Trimming cost V 8 bases and J 1 base, with 17 bases left between them.

The chain is built from TRBV19 and TRBJ2-4, with D perhaps assigned TRBD1 or TRBD2 (7 bases each). The CDR3 is made up of 20 amino acids. In germline, CDR1 is LNHDA, CDR2 SQIVND (reference sequence). Trimming removed 3 bases from V and 3 bases from J, with 27 bases in between. This CDR3 reads CASSIRPGGERGGYKNIQYF. The CDR3 DNA is TGTGCCAGTAGTATCCGTCCAGGGGGAGAGCGGGGTGGATACAAAAACATTCAGTACTTC. The full variable domain, completed using reference TRBV19 and TRBJ2-4, is DGGITQSPKYLFRKEGQNVTLSCEQNLNHDAMYWYRQDPGQGLRLIYYSQIVNDFQKGDIAEGYSVSREKKESFPLTVTSAQKNPTAFYLCASSIRPGGERGGYKNIQYFGAGTRLSVL.

The chain links TRBV4-2 to TRBJ2-2; D is possibly TRBD2 (5 bases). CDR1 and CDR2 (germline): LGHNA, YNFKEQ. This CDR3 has 15 residues. Trimming pared 1 base from V and 1 base from J, leaving 7 bases between. The CDR3 sequence: CASSQGGLNTGELFF. The CDR3 nucleotides are TGTGCCAGCAGCCAAGGCGGGCTGAACACCGGGGAGCTGTTTTTT.

The V and J genes are TRBV6-5 and TRBJ2-1; 8 bases are shared with TRBD2. The CDR3 extends over 15 amino acids. Unmatched junction bases numbered 8, after V lost 6 bases and J lost 4 bases. Germline V gives CDR1 MNHEY, CDR2 SVGAGI. The CDR3 coding sequence is TGTGCCAGCAGCCCAACTAGCGGAAGTTACAATGAGCAGTTCTTC. As protein: CASSPTSGSYNEQFF.

This chain connects TRBV6-2 or TRBV6-3 to TRBJ1-1; D gene uncertain. Germline V gene data show CDR1 as MNHEY and CDR2 as SVGEGT. V was cut by 6 bases and J by 2 bases, with 7 bases left in between. The CDR3 spans 12 residues. The CDR3 loop is CASSLINTEAFF. The CDR3 DNA reads TGTGCCAGCAGCCTTATAAACACTGAAGCTTTCTTT.

The chain links TRBV7-6 to TRBJ2-3; the match to TRBD2 covers 11 bases. V trimming: 0 bases; J trimming: 4 bases; junction bases outside the gene matches: 6. Per the germline V gene, CDR1 is SGHVS and CDR2 is FNYEAQ. The CDR3 loop spans 17 amino acids. CDR3 protein: CASSLAPTSGTSDTQYF. The CDR3 DNA is TGTGCCAGCAGCTTAGCGCCGACTAGCGGGACTTCAGATACGCAGTATTTT.

The CDR3 coding sequence is TGTGCCAGCAGCTTAGTAGGATGGGCAGGCCAAGGGGAGCAGTACTTC. Its protein is CASSLVGWAGQGEQYF. The chain is built from TRBV11-2 and TRBJ2-7; D not certain. Germline values: CDR1 SGHAT, CDR2 FQNNGV. V shed 1 base and J shed 7 bases, with 20 bases lying between them. The CDR3 contains 16 residues.

The chain carries TRBV28 and TRBJ1-2; D unclear. In germline, CDR1 is MDHEN, CDR2 SYDVKM. The CDR3 is 14 amino acids. With 5 bases removed from V and 4 bases from J, the gap between germline ends came to 14 bases. CDR3 nucleotides: TGTGCCAGCAGTCCGCTCCGGTTCCCCTATGGCTACACCTTC. Translated, it gives CASSPLRFPYGYTF.

This chain joins TRBV20-1 and TRBJ1-4, with D hard to call. Germline CDR1 and CDR2: DFQATT and SNEGSKA (reference sequence). With 6 bases removed from V and 8 bases from J, the gap between germline ends came to 10 bases. The CDR3 has 11 amino acids. The CDR3 here is CSAREGEKLFF. CDR3 sequence (DNA): TGCAGTGCCCGCGAGGGAGAAAAACTGTTTTTT.